This is a list of T cell receptor beta chains from one sample in a study of shared clonotypes between healthy human individuals. Profiled with immunoSEQ multiplex PCR; TCRdb holds only in-frame clones, not every one. The sample holds about 1 million clones, more than 60% seen once. Input material: memory CD4+ T cells sorted from blood. The receptors derive from a man aged 18-30 years in good health. The conserved cysteine and the conserved F or W are not part of the CDR3 here.

TRBJ1-4 TRBV28 ASSWVRSTNEKLF
TRBJ1-3 TRBV7-2 ASSSRQPGPGNTIY
TRBJ2-1 TRBV5-1 ASSLGASYEQF
TRBJ2-5 TRBV7-8 ASSSGGLATQY
TRBJ2-1 TRBV5-6 ASSSLAGPHNEQF
TRBJ1-2 TRBV6-5 ASSYSGGAQT
TRBJ2-6 TRBV6-1 ASSEGTGGDGSGANVLT
TRBJ1-1 TRBV5-1 ASSLASSWAGTEAF
TRBJ1-4 TRBV5-1 ASSLGGGNEKLF
TRBJ1-2 TRBV19 ASSIGRGGGEDYGYT
TRBJ2-5 TRBV6-6 ASSLSGVQETQY
TRBJ1-6 TRBV4-3 ASSIQGDSPLH
TRBJ2-2 TRBV7-8 ASSPPGTGRLAVTGELF
TRBJ2-7 TRBV5-1 ASSLMQAHYEQY
TRBJ2-7 TRBV6-6 ASSLDSYEQY
TRBJ2-1 TRBV7-2 ASSPGPYNEQF
TRBJ1-3 TRBV30 VWSANSGNTIY
TRBJ1-2 TRBV5-1 ASSLANQGSYGYT
TRBJ1-2 TRBV30 AWGDGHYGYT
TRBJ2-3 TRBV5-4 ASRRDRGTDTQY
TRBJ2-3 TRBV5-1 ASIAGGRSTDTQY
TRBJ1-1 TRBV18 ASSLTKNTEAF
TRBJ2-7 TRBV5-5 ASSHGGVNYEQY